These 21 T cell receptor beta chains were sequenced from one sample in a study of blood T cell repertoires in COVID-19. Sequencing used immunoSEQ multiplex PCR; TCRdb keeps in-frame clones, though not all of them. Among about 110,000 clones listed, around 85% were seen once. Material: peripheral blood. The receptors originated from a man aged 65 to 85 with active or convalescent COVID-19.

In its sample, this clone was seen a few times. The chain employs TRBV11-3 and TRBJ1-5; a weak D match, TRBD1 (6 bases). Per germline, CDR1 SGHNT and CDR2 YENEEA. This CDR3 region has 12 residues. V lost 8 bases and J 4 bases, leaving 9 bases between the germline ends. As DNA, the CDR3 is TGTGCCAGCCCGCAGGGGAATCAGCCCCAGCATTTT. It is translated as CASPQGNQPQHF.

This clone was found once. CDR3 coding DNA: TGCGCCAGCAGCCTGGGGACTAGCGCGTACAATGAGCAGTTCTTC. Its translation is CASSLGTSAYNEQFF. This chain connects TRBV5-1 to TRBJ2-1; 10 positions match TRBD2. CDR1 is SGHRS, CDR2 YFSETQ, per germline. The trim removed 4 bases at V and 4 bases at J, leaving 5 bases unmatched. This CDR3 spans 15 amino acids.

This clone appeared once. The chain joins TRBV7-2 to TRBJ2-1; maybe TRBD2 (6 bases). Trimming pared 8 bases from V and 6 bases from J, leaving 20 bases between. The CDR3 totals 15 residues. CDR1 and CDR2 from the germline V gene are SGHTA and FQGNSA. CDR3 region: CASGSQGLPINEQFF. CDR3 DNA: TGTGCCAGCGGATCCCAGGGACTTCCAATCAATGAGCAGTTCTTC.

The J gene is TRBJ1-2, the V gene TRBV2; 7 nucleotides match TRBD1. Trimming cost V 4 bases and J 5 bases; bases outside gene matches: 10. Germline V gene sequence: CDR1 SNHLY, CDR2 FYNNEI. This CDR3 spans 15 amino acids. CDR3 sequence: CASSVDRYSTYGYTF. In nucleotides, the CDR3 is TGTGCCAGCAGTGTGGACAGGTACTCAACTTATGGCTACACCTTC.

The chain carries TRBV19 and TRBJ2-5; 9 bases line up with TRBD1. CDR1 LNHDA and CDR2 SQIVND come from the germline V gene (reference sequence). Trimming removed 4 bases from V and 10 bases from J; junction bases left unmatched: 4. The CDR3 consists of 12 residues. The CDR3 nucleotides read TGTGCCAGTAGTACGAGACAGGGGGGCCAGTACTTC. Translating gives CASSTRQGGQYF.

The J gene is TRBJ2-4, the V gene TRBV4-2; TRBD2 is a possible D gene (7 bases). The germline gives CDR1 LGHNA, CDR2 YNFKEQ. This CDR3 is 15 amino acids long. V was cut by 5 bases and J by 3 bases, with 14 bases left in between. CDR3 amino acids: CASSESRGHKNIQYF. The DNA for the CDR3 is TGTGCCAGCAGCGAATCGCGGGGGCACAAAAACATTCAGTACTTC.

The rearrangement links TRBV12-3 or TRBV12-4 to TRBJ1-1; D not resolved. The length of the CDR3 is 12 residues. V gave up 3 bases and J gave up 8 bases, with 10 bases separating them. The CDR3 DNA reads as TGTGCCAGCAGTTTTAGCACCCTCGAAGCTTTCTTT. It codes for CASSFSTLEAFF.

V is TRBV5-6 and J is TRBJ2-1, with 9 bases identical to TRBD2. CDR3 size: 15 residues. Per the germline V gene, CDR1 is SGHDT and CDR2 is YYEEEE. Trimming removed 6 bases from V and 6 bases from J; junction bases left unmatched: 10. In nucleotides, the CDR3 is TGTGCCAGCATCAAGCCGGGACTAGCTGGCAATGAGCAGTTCTTC. Translated, it gives CASIKPGLAGNEQFF. The whole variable domain, filled in from reference TRBV5-6 and TRBJ2-1, reads DAGVTQSPTHLIKTRGQQVTLRCSPKSGHDTVSWYQQALGQGPQFIFQYYEEEERQRGNFPDRFSGHQFPNYSSELNVNALLLGDSALYLCASIKPGLAGNEQFFGPGTRLTVL.

The rearrangement links TRBV3-1 (or the pseudogene TRBV3-2) to TRBJ1-1; TRBD1 aligns across 7 bases. This CDR3 comprises 14 residues. Trimming cost V 5 bases and J 1 base; bases outside gene matches: 4. Germline V CDR1 and CDR2: LGHDT, YNNKEL (reference sequence). CDR3 sequence reads: CASSTRQGNTEAFF. CDR3 coding DNA: TGTGCCAGCAGCACCCGACAGGGGAACACTGAAGCTTTCTTT.

The chain combines TRBV30 with TRBJ1-2; 12 bases agree with TRBD1. The CDR3 covers 16 residues. The trim removed 2 bases at V and 7 bases at J, leaving 11 bases unmatched. Germline V gene lookup returns CDR1 GTSNPN and CDR2 SVGIG (reference sequence). Here the CDR3 DNA reads TGTGCCTGGAGTTTTCAGGGGGGACAGGGGGCTTCTGGCTACACCTTC. It encodes CAWSFQGGQGASGYTF.

V gene TRBV12-3 or TRBV12-4 combines with J gene TRBJ1-1, with D unclear. Trimming removed 3 bases at V and 2 bases at J, with 4 bases between. The CDR3 sequence is 12 residues long. The CDR3 sequence is CASSFFNTEAFF. The CDR3 nucleotides read TGTGCCAGCAGTTTCTTTAACACTGAAGCTTTCTTT.

The rearrangement uses TRBV4-1 and TRBJ2-3, with D uncertain. Germline V gene sequence: CDR1 MGHRA, CDR2 YSYEKL. Trimming took off 4 bases at V and 2 bases at J, with 10 bases between the two ends. The CDR3 covers 14 residues. The CDR3 nucleotides are TGCGCCAGCAGCCCGACATTTTACACAGATACGCAGTATTTT. This codes for CASSPTFYTDTQYF.

V is TRBV29-1 and J is TRBJ2-5; 16 nucleotides line up with TRBD2. The CDR3 totals 17 residues. Per germline, CDR1 SQVTM and CDR2 ANQGSEA. The trim removed 5 bases at V and 5 bases at J, leaving 11 bases unmatched. The CDR3 protein is CSVTPGLAGGIGETQYF. The CDR3 nucleotides read TGCAGCGTTACACCGGGACTAGCGGGGGGGATCGGGGAGACCCAGTACTTC.

This rearrangement joins TRBV5-1 to TRBJ2-1; 8 positions agree with TRBD1. The germline V gene encodes CDR1 SGHRS and CDR2 YFSETQ. This CDR3 spans 15 amino acids. With 4 bases clipped from V and 2 bases from J, the junction kept 5 bases outside the gene matches. Here the CDR3 reads CASSLGTGAYNEQFF. CDR3 DNA sequence: TGCGCCAGCAGCCTCGGGACAGGAGCCTACAATGAGCAGTTCTTC.

The chain carries TRBV6-6 and TRBJ1-2; TRBD1 might be the D (6 bases). V was clipped by 4 bases and J by 7 bases, with 10 bases between them. The CDR3 covers 12 residues. The germline gives CDR1 MNHNY, CDR2 SVGAGI (reference sequence). The CDR3 is CASSSQGLGYTF. CDR3 sequence (DNA): TGTGCCAGCAGTTCACAGGGTCTTGGCTACACCTTC.

A remark on this clone: Other DNA sequences in the sample encode the same CDR3. The CDR3 protein is CASSLREDYEQYF. CDR3 in DNA: TGTGCCAGCAGTTTACGGGAGGACTACGAGCAGTACTTC. The gene calls are TRBV27 and TRBJ2-7, with 7 positions matching TRBD2. Germline V lookup: CDR1 MNHEY, CDR2 SMNVEV (reference sequence). This CDR3 has 13 amino acids. V shed 2 bases, J shed 3 bases, and the junction held 1 base outside the gene matches.

This sequence joins TRBV18 and TRBJ1-2; 7 bases agree with TRBD1. V lost 5 bases to trimming and J lost 2 bases; unmatched junction nucleotides: 2. The germline V gene encodes CDR1 KGHSH and CDR2 LQKENI. The CDR3 has 13 residues. The CDR3 loop reads CASSLGQNYGYTF. The CDR3 bases are TGTGCCAGCTCATTGGGACAGAACTATGGCTACACCTTC.

This clone has just a few counts. This chain joins TRBV2 and TRBJ1-1; perhaps TRBD1 as D (5 bases). V dropped 6 bases and J dropped 1 base, with 9 bases sitting between them. In germline, CDR1 is SNHLY, CDR2 FYNNEI. The CDR3 is 13 residues long. CDR3 sequence (DNA): TGTGCCAGCAGAAGGGACTGGAACACTGAAGCTTTCTTT. It encodes CASRRDWNTEAFF.

The CDR3 DNA reads as TGTGCCAGCAGCTTAGCGGGGTTAGGTCAGGGCGACTATGGCTACACCTTC. This translates into CASSLAGLGQGDYGYTF. This chain links TRBV7-8 with TRBJ1-2; tentatively, D is TRBD1 (5 bases). The CDR3 contains 17 residues. Germline V gene data show CDR1 as SGHVS and CDR2 as FQNEAQ. Between the trimmed V and J ends, which lost 0 bases and 3 bases, there was a span of 17 bases.

The V gene is TRBV28, the J gene TRBJ1-6; the match to TRBD1 covers 11 bases. The CDR3 is 14 amino acids. Trimming removed 2 bases from V and 9 bases from J; junction bases left unmatched: 0. Germline assignment: CDR1 MDHEN and CDR2 SYDVKM. CDR3 sequence: CASSLGQGASPLHF. CDR3 DNA sequence: TGTGCCAGCAGTTTAGGACAGGGGGCTTCACCCCTCCACTTT.

This sequence joins TRBV3-1 (or the pseudogene TRBV3-2) and TRBJ2-3; D is possibly TRBD2 (5 bases). V was shortened by 4 bases and J by 2 bases, with 10 bases between the two germline ends. The CDR3 is 14 amino acids. Per germline, CDR1 LGHDT and CDR2 YNNKEL (reference sequence). For the CDR3, the DNA is TGTGCCAGCAGCCTAGGACTTACCACAGATACGCAGTATTTT. This translates into CASSLGLTTDTQYF.